One sample yielded the 22 T cell receptor beta chains listed below, sequenced in a study of blood T cell repertoires in COVID-19. This table comes from immunoSEQ multiplex PCR, and its TCRdb copy is limited to in-frame clones, with some not included. The table has about 240,000 clones, 75% to 90% seen once. The source material was peripheral blood. The receptors derive from an older woman with active or convalescent COVID-19.

The chain is built from TRBV29-1 and TRBJ1-1; perhaps TRBD1 as D (5 bases). The V gene's germline CDR1 is SQVTM and CDR2 ANQGSEA. Trimming cost V 7 bases and J 6 bases, with 18 bases left between them. CDR3 length: 13 amino acids. CDR3 in DNA: TGCAGCGGGACCACAGGAAACAACGCTGAAGCTTTCTTT. It encodes CSGTTGNNAEAFF.

This clone was detected once. This sequence joins TRBV3-1 (or the pseudogene TRBV3-2) and TRBJ1-4; TRBD1 matches at 11 bases. The CDR3 totals 14 residues. CDR1 and CDR2 (germline): LGHDT, YNNKEL (reference sequence). Trimming took 2 bases from V and 10 from J; bases not matched to a gene: 3. DNA of the CDR3: TGTGCCAGCAGCCAAATGGGACAGGGGGGAAAACTGTTTTTT. Translation: CASSQMGQGGKLFF.

The chain uses TRBV18 and TRBJ2-2; 12 nucleotides line up with TRBD1. Germline-derived CDR1 and CDR2 are KGHSH and LQKENI. The V and J ends lost 5 bases and 7 bases, in that order; junction bases with no gene match: 8. The length of the CDR3 is 16 residues. CDR3 DNA sequence: TGTGCCAGCTCAGCGACCGGGACAGGGGGCAGCGGGGAGCTGTTTTTT. The encoded protein is CASSATGTGGSGELFF.

V usage is TRBV30 and J usage is TRBJ1-4, with 7 nucleotides matching TRBD1. The CDR3 is made up of 13 amino acids. V was pared by 2 bases and J by 7 bases, with 4 bases of the junction left unmatched. The germline V gene encodes CDR1 GTSNPN and CDR2 SVGIG (reference sequence). The CDR3 here is CAWSKTGSEKLFF. In DNA, the CDR3 is TGTGCCTGGAGTAAGACAGGGTCTGAAAAACTGTTTTTT.

This clone was counted a single time. The rearrangement links TRBV19 to TRBJ2-6, with a tentative D call TRBD1 (5 bases). The CDR3 loop spans 14 amino acids. CDR1 and CDR2 from the germline V gene are LNHDA and SQIVND (reference sequence). With 7 bases removed from V and 0 bases from J, the gap between germline ends came to 7 bases. CDR3 residues: CASTDSSGANVLTF. Here the CDR3 DNA reads TGTGCCAGTACCGACAGCTCTGGGGCCAACGTCCTGACTTTC.

The CDR3 region has the DNA TGTGCCAGCAGCTTAATGGGACTAGCGAACCAAGAGACCCAGTACTTC. Translating gives CASSLMGLANQETQYF. This chain joins TRBV7-3 and TRBJ2-5; the match to TRBD2 covers 10 bases. CDR3 length equals 16 residues. CDR1 and CDR2 (germline): SGHTA, FQGTGA. The V gene end was trimmed by 1 base and the J gene end by 0 bases; junction bases not matched to a gene: 2. Full variable domain (rest looked up from reference TRBV7-3 and TRBJ2-5): GAGVSQTPSNKVTEKGKYVELRCDPISGHTALYWYRQSLGQGPEFLIYFQGTGAADDSGLPNDRFFAVRPEGSVSTLKIQRTERGDSAVYLCASSLMGLANQETQYFGPGTRLLVL.

V usage is TRBV6-2 or TRBV6-3 and J usage is TRBJ2-1; D may be TRBD2 (5 bases). CDR1 is MNHEY, CDR2 SVGEGT, per germline. Trimming removed 0 bases at V and 0 bases at J, with 9 bases between. The CDR3 has 16 residues. The CDR3 protein is CASSYSASRSYNEQFF. For the CDR3, the DNA is TGTGCCAGCAGTTACTCCGCTAGCCGCTCCTACAATGAGCAGTTCTTC.

The chain has TRBV7-8 and TRBJ1-2; 9 nucleotides align to TRBD1. CDR1 is SGHVS and CDR2 is FQNEAQ in the germline V gene. The CDR3 has 15 amino acids. J gave up 5 bases and V 5 bases, and 9 bases lay outside the gene matches. CDR3 nucleotides: TGTGCCAGCAGCCCCAGATCCGGGACAGGGTATGGCTACACCTTC. Its protein product is CASSPRSGTGYGYTF.

The chain uses TRBV11-2 and TRBJ1-1, with 8 bases that match TRBD1. The V segment lost 6 bases and the J segment 11 bases; nucleotides outside the gene matches: 8. The length of the CDR3 is 12 residues. Germline V gene lookup returns CDR1 SGHAT and CDR2 FQNNGV. The CDR3 DNA reads TGTGCCAGCAGTACGAACCGACAGGGGGCTTTCTTT. Protein sequence: CASSTNRQGAFF. Full variable domain (remainder filled in from reference TRBV11-2 and TRBJ1-1): EAGVAQSPRYKIIEKRQSVAFWCNPISGHATLYWYQQILGQGPKLLIQFQNNGVVDDSQLPKDRFSAERLKGVDSTLKIQPAKLEDSAVYLCASSTNRQGAFFGQGTRLTVV.

This CDR3 reads CASSEVRSYNSPLHF. The DNA for the CDR3 is TGTGCCAGCAGTGAAGTCCGGTCCTATAATTCACCCCTCCACTTT. The chain joins TRBV2 to TRBJ1-6, with no clear D. This CDR3 spans 15 amino acids. CDR1 is SNHLY and CDR2 is FYNNEI in the germline V gene. Trimming cost V 1 base and J 1 base, with 5 bases left between them. The full variable domain, in which reference TRBV2 and TRBJ1-6 provide the parts outside the CDR3, is EPEVTQTPSHQVTQMGQEVILRCVPISNHLYFYWYRQILGQKVEFLVSFYNNEISEKSEIFDDQFSVERPDGSNFTLKIRSTKLEDSAMYFCASSEVRSYNSPLHFGNGTRLTVT.

This clone is a singleton in its sample. The chain combines TRBV7-9 with TRBJ1-2; 7 bases are a match to TRBD1. The CDR3 spans 14 residues. The V segment lost 4 bases and the J segment 5 bases; nucleotides outside the gene matches: 7. Germline CDR1 SEHNR, CDR2 FQNEAQ (reference sequence). The CDR3 DNA reads TGTGCCAGCAGCTACCGGGACAGTCCTTATGGCTACACCTTC. Translation: CASSYRDSPYGYTF.

This clone showed up just a few times. The rearrangement uses TRBV5-1 and TRBJ2-1; the D gene is possibly TRBD1 (5 bases). With 0 bases removed from V and 3 bases from J, the gap between germline ends came to 7 bases. The germline gives CDR1 SGHRS, CDR2 YFSETQ. This CDR3 contains 14 residues. The CDR3 loop reads CASSLVDSYNEQFF. DNA of the CDR3: TGCGCCAGCAGCTTGGTCGACAGCTACAATGAGCAGTTCTTC.

V usage is TRBV7-2 and J usage is TRBJ2-5; 9 nucleotides match TRBD2. The CDR3 is 16 amino acids. Germline V gene sequence: CDR1 SGHTA, CDR2 FQGNSA. Losses at the gene ends were 2 bases for V and 5 bases for J; bases not matched to a gene: 9. CDR3 DNA sequence: TGTGCCAGCAGCTTACAACTGCGGGGGGGCATGGAGACCCAGTACTTC. Its protein is CASSLQLRGGMETQYF. The full variable domain, in which reference TRBV7-2 and TRBJ2-5 provide the parts outside the CDR3, is GAGVSQSPSNKVTEKGKDVELRCDPISGHTALYWYRQSLGQGLEFLIYFQGNSAPDKSGLPSDRFSAERTGGSVSTLTIQRTQQEDSAVYLCASSLQLRGGMETQYFGPGTRLLVL.

The chain employs TRBV4-3 and TRBJ2-7; TRBD2 matches at 12 bases. With 4 bases clipped from V and 3 bases from J, the junction kept 4 bases outside the gene matches. The germline gives CDR1 LGHNA, CDR2 YSLEER. The length of the CDR3 is 15 residues. CDR3: CASSPGLAGNYEQYF. The CDR3 region has the DNA TGCGCCAGCAGCCCTGGACTAGCGGGGAACTACGAGCAGTACTTC.

The rearrangement uses TRBV5-4 and TRBJ1-2; TRBD1 matches at 8 bases. The CDR3 runs 14 residues. Losses at the gene ends were 3 bases for V and 13 bases for J; bases not matched to a gene: 14. Germline V gives CDR1 SGHNT, CDR2 YYREEE (reference sequence). CDR3 bases: TGTGCCAGCAGCTCCAGGGGGCTCGGGGGGAACTTCACCTTC. Translation gives CASSSRGLGGNFTF.

This clone has a handful of counts. The rearrangement uses TRBV2 and TRBJ1-6; 7 bases are a match to TRBD1. The J segment lost 8 bases and the V segment lost 6 bases, leaving 10 bases of the junction unmatched. Germline CDR1 and CDR2: SNHLY and FYNNEI. The CDR3 loop spans 15 amino acids. DNA of the CDR3: TGTGCCAGCAGGACAGGGCCTGTGATTTATTCACCCCTCCACTTT. Translated: CASRTGPVIYSPLHF.

This CDR3 is CASSHQDSQETQYF. CDR3 sequence (DNA): TGTGCCAGCAGCCATCAAGACAGCCAAGAGACCCAGTACTTC. The chain has TRBV3-1 (or the pseudogene TRBV3-2) and TRBJ2-5, with TRBD1 as a possible D gene (5 bases). There are 14 residues in the CDR3. CDR1 LGHDT and CDR2 YNNKEL come from the germline V gene (reference sequence). V gave up 3 bases and J gave up 1 base, with 9 bases separating them.

This clone was detected once. The chain carries TRBV3-1 (or the pseudogene TRBV3-2) and TRBJ2-7; 7 positions agree with TRBD2. The germline CDR1 and CDR2 sequences are LGHDT and YNNKEL (reference sequence). The V and J ends lost 4 bases and 2 bases, in that order; junction bases with no gene match: 8. This CDR3 contains 15 residues. The CDR3 nucleotides are TGTGCCAGCAGCCTGGGGGGGACGGGAACCTACGAGCAGTACTTC. This codes for CASSLGGTGTYEQYF.

This rearrangement joins TRBV7-9 to TRBJ2-3; a weak D match, TRBD2 (7 bases). This CDR3 spans 19 amino acids. Trimming removed 5 bases from V and 2 bases from J, with 26 bases in between. The germline CDR1 and CDR2 sequences are SEHNR and FQNEAQ (reference sequence). In DNA, the CDR3 is TGTGCCAGCAGCGCGAGGCGTCCAAAGGGGGGGCCATCCACAGATACGCAGTATTTT. It yields the protein CASSARRPKGGPSTDTQYF.

This clone was counted a few times. DNA of the CDR3: TGTGCCAGCAGTTACAGCGGCGGAACAGATACGCAGTATTTT. Its translation: CASSYSGGTDTQYF. The chain is built from TRBV6-2 or TRBV6-3 and TRBJ2-3, with D perhaps matching TRBD2 (5 bases). Deletions cut 2 bases from V and 3 bases from J, with 9 bases between. CDR3 size: 14 residues. CDR1 is MNHEY, CDR2 SVGEGT, per germline.

This sequence joins TRBV6-5 and TRBJ1-1, with D hard to call. CDR1 and CDR2 from the germline V gene are MNHEY and SVGAGI. V was cut by 7 bases and J by 1 base, with 10 bases left in between. The CDR3 is made up of 13 amino acids. Written as DNA, the CDR3 is TGTGCCAGCAACCCAGCAGGGAACACTGAAGCTTTCTTT. Translation gives CASNPAGNTEAFF.

This sequence joins TRBV5-1 and TRBJ2-5; TRBD2 aligns across 9 bases. Germline values: CDR1 SGHRS, CDR2 YFSETQ. This CDR3 region has 15 residues. V was pared by 1 base and J by 4 bases, with 5 bases of the junction left unmatched. The CDR3 DNA follows: TGCGCCAGCAGCTTGTGGGCGGGGGGGGGAGAGACCCAGTACTTC. Its protein is CASSLWAGGGETQYF.